This T cell receptor (beta chain) emerged from a study of blood T cell repertoires in COVID-19. In the authors' methods: Using reference gene primer amplification, nucleated cell counts were estimated. Clones were sequenced by immunoSEQ multiplex PCR, and TCRdb holds only the in-frame ones, with some missing. The V and J calls and clone size were taken over from that table, and D and trimming were inferred from the DNA. The table has some 320,000 clones, about nine tenths seen once. Seattle patient enrollment occurred during active infection, with longitudinal follow-up thereafter. V was clipped by 3 bases and J by 2 bases, with 14 bases between them. Germline CDR1 LNHDA, CDR2 SQIVND (reference sequence). There are 16 residues in the CDR3.

Sequences were obtained from peripheral blood. The chain uses TRBV19 and TRBJ1-5; D is possibly TRBD1 (6 bases). The receptor's source is a woman in her twenties or thirties with COVID-19, enrolled during active disease. In DNA form, the CDR3 reads TGTGCCAGTAGTATCCGGGCAGGGGCCGGCAATCAGCCCCAGCATTTT. As protein: CASSIRAGAGNQPQHF.